One sample yielded the 18 T cell receptor beta chains listed below, sequenced in a study of Ad26.COV2.S vaccination and SARS-CoV-2 variants. The assay was immunoSEQ multiplex PCR, and TCRdb's table has in-frame clones only and misses some. The sample carries some 480,000 clones, roughly 89% recorded once. This sample's treatment: around 19 received Ad26.COV2.S at low or high dose, single or two shots; roughly 5 received placebo; per-sample allocation not given. Collection of the samples took place on day 63 after the first injection of vaccine or placebo. Source: peripheral blood, taken in a trial of Ad26.COV2.S vaccine versus placebo. These receptors all come from a person between 18 and 65 years old who received the Ad26.COV2.S COVID-19 vaccine or a placebo.

The rearrangement joins TRBV2 to TRBJ1-1; 8 positions agree with TRBD1. V was clipped by 6 bases and J by 0 bases; unmatched bases: 3. The length of the CDR3 is 14 residues. Germline V gene sequence: CDR1 SNHLY, CDR2 FYNNEI. CDR3: CASSGQGLNTEAFF. As DNA, the CDR3 is TGTGCCAGCAGCGGACAGGGCTTGAACACTGAAGCTTTCTTT.

This chain joins TRBV5-6 and TRBJ1-1; D not certain. Trimming took off 2 bases at V and 1 base at J, with 12 bases between the two ends. The CDR3 runs 15 residues. Looked up from germline, CDR1 is SGHDT and CDR2 is YYEEEE. This CDR3 is CASSFFFGKNTEAFF. The CDR3 coding sequence is TGTGCCAGCAGCTTCTTCTTCGGGAAGAACACTGAAGCTTTCTTT.

V gene TRBV11-2 combines with J gene TRBJ1-4; D is undetermined. Germline CDR1 is SGHAT and CDR2 is FQNNGV. V was trimmed by 1 base and J by 8 bases, leaving 14 bases between them. The CDR3 runs to 15 residues. The CDR3 spells CASSLGLGRGEKLFF. In nucleotides, the CDR3 is TGTGCCAGCAGCTTAGGGTTAGGCCGAGGCGAAAAACTGTTTTTT.

The CDR3 nucleotides are TGTGCCAGCAGTTCCCGTGCAAACACTGAAGCTTTCTTT. Amino acid sequence: CASSSRANTEAFF. The chain carries TRBV27 and TRBJ1-1; no reliable D call. This CDR3 comprises 13 residues. In germline, CDR1 is MNHEY, CDR2 SMNVEV (reference sequence). Trimming removed 4 bases from V and 2 bases from J, with 8 bases in between.

CDR3 loop: CASSPTGSGANVLTF. CDR3 nucleotide sequence: TGTGCCAGTAGCCCGACAGGGTCTGGGGCCAACGTCCTGACTTTC. The genes are TRBV19 and TRBJ2-6, with TRBD1 matching over 7 bases. Per germline, CDR1 LNHDA and CDR2 SQIVND (reference sequence). CDR3 length: 15 amino acids. After removal of 6 bases from V and 1 base from J, the junction contained 3 bases not matched to a gene.

The rearrangement joins TRBV29-1 to TRBJ1-1; the D is unclear. Trimming cost V 5 bases and J 1 base, with 11 bases left between them. This CDR3 has 13 residues. Per the germline V gene, CDR1 is SQVTM and CDR2 is ANQGSEA. The CDR3 loop is CSVFVPGNTEAFF. In nucleotides, the CDR3 is TGCAGCGTTTTTGTCCCGGGGAACACTGAAGCTTTCTTT.

This chain joins TRBV6-4 and TRBJ2-6; 7 bases fit TRBD1. Losses at the gene ends were 6 bases for V and 4 bases for J; bases not matched to a gene: 6. This CDR3 has 15 residues. CDR1 and CDR2 (germline): MRHNA, SNTAGT. For the CDR3, the DNA is TGTGCCAGCAGCCCCACAGGGGTCGGGGCCAACGTCCTGACTTTC. Translated, it gives CASSPTGVGANVLTF.

The chain combines TRBV7-9 with TRBJ2-1; the match to TRBD2 covers 8 bases. With 11 bases clipped from V and 6 bases from J, the junction kept 15 bases outside the gene matches. Germline CDR1 reads SEHNR; CDR2 reads FQNEAQ (reference sequence). The CDR3 is 15 amino acids. The CDR3 DNA reads TGTGCCGGCACTAAAACCGGGACTAGTCCCAATGAGCAGTTCTTC. Translated, it gives CAGTKTGTSPNEQFF.

The rearrangement joins TRBV18 to TRBJ2-2; a weak D match, TRBD2 (5 bases). V lost 1 base, J lost 3 bases, and 9 bases lay in between. Per germline, CDR1 KGHSH and CDR2 LQKENI. The CDR3 runs to 15 residues. CDR3 sequence: CASSPLAADTGELFF. In DNA, the CDR3 is TGTGCCAGCTCACCACTAGCAGCGGACACCGGGGAGCTGTTTTTT.

The rearrangement links TRBV19 to TRBJ1-6; 8 bases are a match to TRBD1. Germline V lookup: CDR1 LNHDA, CDR2 SQIVND (reference sequence). The CDR3 is 15 amino acids. V dropped 6 bases and J dropped 8; count of bases not matched to a gene: 9. The CDR3 loop reads CASSTGGEVDSPLHF. CDR3 sequence (DNA): TGTGCCAGTAGCACAGGGGGAGAGGTAGATTCACCCCTCCACTTT.

This clone has a count of ten or more. The chain employs TRBV27 and TRBJ1-6; TRBD1 is a possible D gene (6 bases). CDR3 length equals 17 residues. Deletions cut 5 bases from V and 7 bases from J, with 21 bases between. Germline CDR1 MNHEY, CDR2 SMNVEV (reference sequence). DNA for the CDR3: TGTGCCAGCAGTCCAATTGTCTCAGGGGACTCGAATTCACCCCTCCACTTT. It is translated as CASSPIVSGDSNSPLHF.

This clone was seen more than once but under ten times. This chain links TRBV7-9 with TRBJ1-2; a possible D gene is TRBD1 (5 bases). The CDR3 is 16 residues long. Germline V gives CDR1 SEHNR, CDR2 FQNEAQ (reference sequence). V was clipped by 1 base and J by 0 bases, with 12 bases between them. CDR3 nucleotides: TGTGCCAGCAGCTTAGATATAGGGACCTCTAACTATGGCTACACCTTC. Translating gives CASSLDIGTSNYGYTF. Filled out from reference TRBV7-9 and TRBJ1-2, the complete variable domain reads DTGVSQNPRHKITKRGQNVTFRCDPISEHNRLYWYRQTLGQGPEFLTYFQNEAQLEKSRLLSDRFSAERPKGSFSTLEIQRTEQGDSAMYLCASSLDIGTSNYGYTFGSGTRLTVV.

The V and J genes are TRBV6-2 or TRBV6-3 and TRBJ2-3; D not resolved. Germline assignment: CDR1 MNHEY and CDR2 SVGEGT. The germline V and J ends were trimmed by 2 bases and 1 base, with 13 bases remaining between them. The CDR3 loop spans 16 amino acids. The DNA of the CDR3 is TGTGCCAGCAGTTACAGCATACCCACTGGCACAGATACGCAGTATTTT. It codes for CASSYSIPTGTDTQYF.

The chain recombines TRBV3-1 (or the pseudogene TRBV3-2) with TRBJ1-1; no reliable D call. V was pared by 4 bases and J by 0 bases, with 12 bases between. This CDR3 has 15 amino acids. Germline V gene data show CDR1 as LGHDT and CDR2 as YNNKEL (reference sequence). The CDR3 nucleotides read TGTGCCAGCAGCCCCTCCTTCCCAGTGAACACTGAAGCTTTCTTT. This translates into CASSPSFPVNTEAFF.

The chain couples TRBV7-2 to TRBJ2-3; D may match TRBD1 or TRBD2 (5 bases each). The germline CDR1 and CDR2 sequences are SGHTA and FQGNSA. The germline V and J ends were trimmed by 5 bases and 4 bases, with 19 bases remaining between them. The CDR3 loop spans 16 amino acids. CDR3 amino acids: CASSPRGGQSPDTQYF. The CDR3, as DNA: TGTGCCAGCAGCCCCCGGGGCGGCCAATCCCCAGATACGCAGTATTTT.

The count of this clone is one. V and J are TRBV12-3 or TRBV12-4 and TRBJ1-4; D call uncertain. V dropped 6 bases and J dropped 8 bases, with 10 bases sitting between them. The CDR3 consists of 12 residues. The CDR3 loop reads CASRPIGEKLFF. The CDR3 region has the DNA TGTGCCAGCAGGCCGATTGGCGAAAAACTGTTTTTT.

CDR3 in DNA: TGTGCCAGCAGCTTCCCGGGAGTCCTAGGGAATGAGCAGTTCTTC. It codes for CASSFPGVLGNEQFF. The chain couples TRBV7-9 to TRBJ2-1; a weak D match, TRBD2 (6 bases). Germline V lookup: CDR1 SEHNR, CDR2 FQNEAQ (reference sequence). CDR3 length: 15 amino acids. V was pared by 3 bases and J by 7 bases, with 16 bases between.

This rearrangement joins TRBV19 to TRBJ2-3, with a tentative D call TRBD2 (6 bases). The CDR3 consists of 15 residues. Germline lookup yields CDR1 LNHDA and CDR2 SQIVND (reference sequence). Trimming took off 5 bases at V and 0 bases at J, with 12 bases between the two ends. The CDR3 reads CASSEDGTSTDTQYF. For the CDR3, the DNA is TGTGCCAGTAGTGAGGACGGGACTAGCACAGATACGCAGTATTTT.